A selection of T cell receptor beta chains follows, all from one sample in a study of T-cell memory formation after mild COVID-19. In TCRdb, the 5' RACE reads were re-called with MiXCR into one record per CDR3 protein. The table lists around 320,000 distinct CDR3 sequences, approximately 19% of them singletons. Sequencing used PBMCs or a T cell subset sorted from them (not recorded which). The receptors derive from a man between 18 and 35 years old who had mild COVID-19 (a few samples of this study predate the infection). Cell type and time point are not known. CDR3s include the opening cysteine and the closing phenylalanine or tryptophan. The order of the fields is clone size, V gene, D gene, J gene, CDR3 length, CDR3 DNA, CDR3 protein. A D gene is named only where the DNA matches it firmly. Rows give clone size only sometimes, using once, few, many, or a class for an expanded clone.

abundance: NA
v_gene: TRBV5-6
d_gene: NA
j_gene: TRBJ1-2
len: 15
CDR3nt: TGTGCCAGCAGCGTACTGGGCAGGGGTGCCTATGGCTACACCTTC
CDR3aa: CASSVLGRGAYGYTF

abundance: many
v_gene: TRBV28
d_gene: TRBD2
j_gene: TRBJ2-1
len: 15
CDR3nt: TGTGCCAGCAGTTTGGTGGGCGGGGGGTACAATGAGCAGTTCTTC
CDR3aa: CASSLVGGGYNEQFF

abundance: few
v_gene: TRBV5-1
d_gene: TRBD1
j_gene: TRBJ1-6
len: 14
CDR3nt: TGCGCCAGCAGCACAGGCGGGACAGGGGAGCGCCTCCACTTT
CDR3aa: CASSTGGTGERLHF

abundance: NA
v_gene: TRBV20-1
d_gene: TRBD2
j_gene: TRBJ2-4
len: 13
CDR3nt: TGCAGTGCTGCGGGGGACCGAGGGAACATTCAGTACTTC
CDR3aa: CSAAGDRGNIQYF

abundance: few
v_gene: TRBV12-3/TRBV12-4
d_gene: NA
j_gene: TRBJ1-5
len: 13
CDR3nt: TGTGCCAGCAGTCCCGCAGTCCGACAGCCCCAGCATTTT
CDR3aa: CASSPAVRQPQHF

abundance: few
v_gene: TRBV7-6
d_gene: TRBD1
j_gene: TRBJ2-5
len: 14
CDR3nt: TGTGCCAGCAGGAGAAGACAGGGGCTCGAGACCCAGTACTTC
CDR3aa: CASRRRQGLETQYF

abundance: few
v_gene: TRBV7-2
d_gene: NA
j_gene: TRBJ1-2
len: 14
CDR3nt: TGTGCCAGCAGCTTAGGGGGTGTCAACTATGGCTACACCTTC
CDR3aa: CASSLGGVNYGYTF

abundance: NA
v_gene: TRBV9
d_gene: TRBD1
j_gene: TRBJ2-5
len: 17
CDR3nt: TGTGCCTATAACAGGGGGCGGAAGATGTGGCATCAAGAGACCCAGTACTTC
CDR3aa: CAYNRGRKMWHQETQYF

abundance: NA
v_gene: TRBV4-1
d_gene: TRBD2
j_gene: TRBJ2-1
len: 17
CDR3nt: TGCGCCAGCAGCCAAGATCGCGGGGGGGCCTCCTACAATGAGCAGTTCTTC
CDR3aa: CASSQDRGGASYNEQFF

abundance: few
v_gene: TRBV14
d_gene: TRBD1
j_gene: TRBJ2-1
len: 16
CDR3nt: TGTGCTACCGGGACAGGGGCTTCTCGGGGTTACAATGAGCAGTTCTTC
CDR3aa: CATGTGASRGYNEQFF

abundance: few
v_gene: TRBV15
d_gene: NA
j_gene: TRBJ1-1
len: 14
CDR3nt: TGTGCCACCAGCCGCCTACCGGAGAACACTGAAGCTTTCTTT
CDR3aa: CATSRLPENTEAFF

abundance: NA
v_gene: TRBV3-1
d_gene: NA
j_gene: TRBJ1-1
len: 12
CDR3nt: TGTGCCAGCAGCCAAAGCCCCCTTGCAGCTTTCTTT
CDR3aa: CASSQSPLAAFF

abundance: few
v_gene: TRBV2
d_gene: TRBD2
j_gene: TRBJ2-3
len: 16
CDR3nt: TGTGCCAGCAGTGAAGGCCTAGCGGGGAACACAGATACGCAGTATTTT
CDR3aa: CASSEGLAGNTDTQYF

abundance: few
v_gene: TRBV24-1
d_gene: NA
j_gene: TRBJ2-5
len: 15
CDR3nt: TGTGCCACCAGTGATAACCCCCCGCTTCAAGAGACCCAGTACTTC
CDR3aa: CATSDNPPLQETQYF

abundance: NA
v_gene: TRBV20-1
d_gene: TRBD1
j_gene: TRBJ1-5
len: 16
CDR3nt: TGCAGTGCTTATTACCCGGGACAGGGGAGCAATCAGCCCCAGCATTTT
CDR3aa: CSAYYPGQGSNQPQHF

abundance: NA
v_gene: TRBV7-9
d_gene: NA
j_gene: TRBJ1-3
len: 13
CDR3nt: TGTGCCAGCAGCGCCAACATAGGAAACACCATATATTTT
CDR3aa: CASSANIGNTIYF

abundance: NA
v_gene: TRBV6-2/TRBV6-3
d_gene: NA
j_gene: TRBJ2-1
len: 12
CDR3nt: TGTGCCAGCAGTTACTCGGGGGTAGGGCTGTTCTTC
CDR3aa: CASSYSGVGLFF

abundance: NA
v_gene: TRBV4-3
d_gene: NA
j_gene: TRBJ2-6
len: 17
CDR3nt: TGCGCCAGCAGCCAAGTGCAAGGGATCGCTGGGGCCAACGTCCTGACTTTC
CDR3aa: CASSQVQGIAGANVLTF

abundance: few
v_gene: TRBV7-7
d_gene: NA
j_gene: TRBJ2-2
len: 15
CDR3nt: TGTGCCAGCAGCCCCGGGACACATAGCACCGGGGAGCTGTTTTTT
CDR3aa: CASSPGTHSTGELFF

abundance: NA
v_gene: TRBV7-9
d_gene: NA
j_gene: TRBJ1-1
len: 14
CDR3nt: TGTGCCAGCAGCCGAGCCGAGGGGAGGTCTGAAGCTTTCTTT
CDR3aa: CASSRAEGRSEAFF

abundance: few
v_gene: TRBV7-9
d_gene: NA
j_gene: TRBJ1-1
len: 15
CDR3nt: TGTGCCAGCTCTTCCCTAACGCGCCTGAACACTGAAGCTTTCTTT
CDR3aa: CASSSLTRLNTEAFF

abundance: NA
v_gene: TRBV5-1
d_gene: TRBD1
j_gene: TRBJ2-2
len: 16
CDR3nt: TGCGCCAGCAGCTTGCGGGACAGGGCCTTCACCGGTGGGCTGTTTTTT
CDR3aa: CASSLRDRAFTGGLFF

abundance: few
v_gene: TRBV11-1
d_gene: NA
j_gene: TRBJ2-1
len: 16
CDR3nt: TGTGCCAGCAGTGGGGAACCGCTTGCTTGGTACAATGAGCAGTTCTTC
CDR3aa: CASSGEPLAWYNEQFF

abundance: few
v_gene: TRBV12-3/TRBV12-4
d_gene: TRBD1
j_gene: TRBJ1-6
len: 13
CDR3nt: TGTGCCAGCGGGGGACAGGGAGTTTCACCCCTCCACTTT
CDR3aa: CASGGQGVSPLHF

abundance: many
v_gene: TRBV7-2
d_gene: NA
j_gene: TRBJ1-5
len: 14
CDR3nt: TGTGCCAGCAGCCACGGGGGGGAAAGTCAGCCCCAGCATTTT
CDR3aa: CASSHGGESQPQHF

abundance: NA
v_gene: TRBV7-2
d_gene: TRBD1
j_gene: TRBJ1-1
len: 16
CDR3nt: TGTGCCAGCAGCCCGTCCGCCAGGGGGGCGAACACTGAAGCTTTCTTT
CDR3aa: CASSPSARGANTEAFF

abundance: NA
v_gene: TRBV20-1
d_gene: NA
j_gene: TRBJ1-5
len: 14
CDR3nt: TGCAGTGCAGCCGGGACATATAGCAATCAGCCCCAGCATTTT
CDR3aa: CSAAGTYSNQPQHF

abundance: few
v_gene: TRBV29-1
d_gene: NA
j_gene: TRBJ1-1
len: 13
CDR3nt: TGCAGCGTTGAAGACTACAGGAGCGCTGAAGCTTTCTTT
CDR3aa: CSVEDYRSAEAFF

abundance: NA
v_gene: TRBV5-1
d_gene: TRBD2
j_gene: TRBJ2-3
len: 14
CDR3nt: TGCGCCAGCAGCTTGAGTAGCGGGGGGGTTACGCAGTATTTT
CDR3aa: CASSLSSGGVTQYF

abundance: few
v_gene: TRBV6-2/TRBV6-3
d_gene: TRBD1
j_gene: TRBJ1-6
len: 17
CDR3nt: TGTGCCAGCAGTCCCGGACGGGACAGGGACGGGAATTCACCCCTCCACTTT
CDR3aa: CASSPGRDRDGNSPLHF

abundance: few
v_gene: TRBV15
d_gene: TRBD1
j_gene: TRBJ2-1
len: 12
CDR3nt: TGTGCCACCAGCAGGGACAGGGTCGAGCAGTTCTTC
CDR3aa: CATSRDRVEQFF

abundance: NA
v_gene: TRBV12-3/TRBV12-4
d_gene: TRBD2
j_gene: TRBJ2-1
len: 15
CDR3nt: TGTGCCAGCAGTTTTGGGCGGGGGGGAGTTAATGAGCAGTTCTTC
CDR3aa: CASSFGRGGVNEQFF

abundance: NA
v_gene: TRBV6-5
d_gene: TRBD1
j_gene: TRBJ2-7
len: 15
CDR3nt: TGTGCCAGCAGTTACTCGGGGACAGGGACCTACGAGCAGTACTTC
CDR3aa: CASSYSGTGTYEQYF

abundance: few
v_gene: TRBV5-6
d_gene: NA
j_gene: TRBJ2-1
len: 13
CDR3nt: TGTGCCAGCAGCTTGGGGGCCCCCAATGAGCAGTTCTTC
CDR3aa: CASSLGAPNEQFF

abundance: few
v_gene: TRBV11-2
d_gene: TRBD1
j_gene: TRBJ2-3
len: 19
CDR3nt: TGTGCCAGCAGCTTAGTCCCGGGACAGGGGGCGATCGTTCCAGATACGCAGTATTTT
CDR3aa: CASSLVPGQGAIVPDTQYF

abundance: few
v_gene: TRBV4-3
d_gene: TRBD1
j_gene: TRBJ1-2
len: 13
CDR3nt: TGCGCCAGCAGCCAATGGCAGGGGGATGGCTACACCTTC
CDR3aa: CASSQWQGDGYTF

abundance: many
v_gene: TRBV2
d_gene: NA
j_gene: TRBJ1-6
len: 15
CDR3nt: TGTGCCAGCAGCGATGGGGGGACGGGCCGTTCACCCCTCCACTTT
CDR3aa: CASSDGGTGRSPLHF

abundance: few
v_gene: TRBV11-2
d_gene: NA
j_gene: TRBJ1-1
len: 14
CDR3nt: TGTGCCAGCAGCCAATCCCCACCGGACACTGAAGCTTTCTTT
CDR3aa: CASSQSPPDTEAFF

abundance: NA
v_gene: TRBV7-2
d_gene: TRBD1
j_gene: TRBJ2-3
len: 15
CDR3nt: TGTGCCAGCAGCTTAGCCCCAGACAGGGCAGATACGCAGTATTTT
CDR3aa: CASSLAPDRADTQYF

abundance: few
v_gene: TRBV7-9
d_gene: NA
j_gene: TRBJ2-2
len: 15
CDR3nt: TGTGCCAGCAGCTTAGGGGCCCTGGGCACCGGGGAGCTGTTTTTT
CDR3aa: CASSLGALGTGELFF

abundance: NA
v_gene: TRBV20-1
d_gene: TRBD2
j_gene: TRBJ2-5
len: 16
CDR3nt: TGCAGTGCTAGTAGCGGGGGGCGTATTTACCAAGAGACCCAGTACTTC
CDR3aa: CSASSGGRIYQETQYF

abundance: few
v_gene: TRBV7-2
d_gene: NA
j_gene: TRBJ2-1
len: 16
CDR3nt: TGTGCCAGCAGCTTAGAACCCAGGCAGCCCTACAATGAGCAGTTCTTC
CDR3aa: CASSLEPRQPYNEQFF

abundance: NA
v_gene: TRBV5-6
d_gene: NA
j_gene: TRBJ1-1
len: 13
CDR3nt: TGTGCCAGCAGCTTGGGACATAACACTGAAGCTTTCTTT
CDR3aa: CASSLGHNTEAFF

abundance: NA
v_gene: TRBV4-1
d_gene: TRBD1
j_gene: TRBJ2-1
len: 14
CDR3nt: TGCGCCAGCAGCCGCCCGGGACAGAGTAGGGAGCAGTTCTTC
CDR3aa: CASSRPGQSREQFF

abundance: few
v_gene: TRBV7-2
d_gene: NA
j_gene: TRBJ2-5
len: 14
CDR3nt: TGTGCCAGCCTCCCCGGACGGATACAAGAGACCCAGTACTTC
CDR3aa: CASLPGRIQETQYF

abundance: NA
v_gene: TRBV7-6
d_gene: NA
j_gene: TRBJ2-3
len: 17
CDR3nt: TGTGCCAGCAGCCGCTCCACACAGGGAGGTAGCACAGATACGCAGTATTTT
CDR3aa: CASSRSTQGGSTDTQYF